In its sample, the clone carrying this T cell receptor beta chain was seen a few times. CD8+ and CD4+ T cells circulating in blood were sequenced for TCR beta. This specimen belongs to a study of CD8 T cells in Susac syndrome. RNA in amounts of roughly 0.5 to 1 ug was reverse transcribed with random hexamers. In TCRdb, the immunoSEQ multiplex PCR reads were re-called with MiXCR into one record per CDR3 protein. The sample lists 200,000 or so distinct CDR3 sequences, more than 90% occurring once. This clonotype originated in a human donor with multiple sclerosis. The sample consisted of CD4+ T cells from PBMCs.

CDR3 protein: CAWSVGSEAFF. The CDR3, as DNA: TGTGCCTGGAGTGTGGGGTCTGAAGCTTTCTTT. The chain is built from TRBV30 and TRBJ1-1; unclear D gene. V lost 0 bases, J lost 6 bases, and 5 bases lay in between. Germline-derived CDR1 and CDR2 are GTSNPN and SVGIG (reference sequence). The CDR3 length is 11 residues.